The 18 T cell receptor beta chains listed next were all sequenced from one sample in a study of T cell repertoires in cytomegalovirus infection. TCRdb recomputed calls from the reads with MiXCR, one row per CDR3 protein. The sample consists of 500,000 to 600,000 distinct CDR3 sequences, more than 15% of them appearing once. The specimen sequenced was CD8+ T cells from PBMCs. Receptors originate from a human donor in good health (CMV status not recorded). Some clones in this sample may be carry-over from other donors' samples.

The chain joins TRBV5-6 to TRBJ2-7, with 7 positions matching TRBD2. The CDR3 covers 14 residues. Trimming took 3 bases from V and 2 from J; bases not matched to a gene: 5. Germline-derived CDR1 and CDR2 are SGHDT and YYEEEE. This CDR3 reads CASSYGEGTYEQYF. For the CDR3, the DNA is TGTGCCAGCAGCTATGGGGAGGGGACCTACGAGCAGTACTTC.

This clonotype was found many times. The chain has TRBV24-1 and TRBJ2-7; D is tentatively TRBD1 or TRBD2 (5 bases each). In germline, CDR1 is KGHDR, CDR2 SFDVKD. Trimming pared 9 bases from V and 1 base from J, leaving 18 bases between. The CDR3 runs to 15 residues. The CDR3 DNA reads TGTGCCACCCCGGGTGGGGGAAGGATTTCCTACGAGCAGTACTTC. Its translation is CATPGGGRISYEQYF.

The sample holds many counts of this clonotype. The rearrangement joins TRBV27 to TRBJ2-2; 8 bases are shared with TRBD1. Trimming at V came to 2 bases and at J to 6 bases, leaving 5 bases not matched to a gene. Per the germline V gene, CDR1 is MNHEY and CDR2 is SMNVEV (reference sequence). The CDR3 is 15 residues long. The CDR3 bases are TGTGCCAGCAGTTTAAGACAGGGGATCGCCGGGGAGCTGTTTTTT. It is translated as CASSLRQGIAGELFF.

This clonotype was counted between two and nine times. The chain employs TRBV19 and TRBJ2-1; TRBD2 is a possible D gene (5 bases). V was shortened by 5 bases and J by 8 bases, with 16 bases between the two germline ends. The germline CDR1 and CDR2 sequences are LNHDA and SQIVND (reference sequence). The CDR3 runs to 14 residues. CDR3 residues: CASSPIGLSYEQFF. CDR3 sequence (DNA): TGTGCCAGTAGTCCTATCGGACTTTCGTATGAGCAGTTCTTC.

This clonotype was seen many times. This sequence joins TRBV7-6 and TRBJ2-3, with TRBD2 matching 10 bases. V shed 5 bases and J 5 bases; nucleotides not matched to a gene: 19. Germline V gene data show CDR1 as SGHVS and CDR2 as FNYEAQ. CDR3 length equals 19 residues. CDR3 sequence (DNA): TGTGCCAGCAGCCGCGCTAGCGGGGGAGGGTTCCGCCCTGGAGATACGCAGTATTTT. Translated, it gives CASSRASGGGFRPGDTQYF.

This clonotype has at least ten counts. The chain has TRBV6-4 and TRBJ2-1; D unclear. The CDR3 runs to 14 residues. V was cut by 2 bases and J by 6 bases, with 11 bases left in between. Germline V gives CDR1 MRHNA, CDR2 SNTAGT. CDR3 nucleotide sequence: TGTGCCAGCAGTGACCCCCGGTCAGGCAATGAGCAGTTCTTC. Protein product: CASSDPRSGNEQFF.

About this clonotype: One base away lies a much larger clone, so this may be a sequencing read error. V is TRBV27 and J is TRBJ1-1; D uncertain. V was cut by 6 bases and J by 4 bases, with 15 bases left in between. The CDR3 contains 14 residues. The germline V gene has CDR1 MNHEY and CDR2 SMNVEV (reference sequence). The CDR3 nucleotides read TGTGCCAGCAGCTCGATAGCGGCCACCACTGAAGCTTTCTTT. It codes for CASSSIAATTEAFF.

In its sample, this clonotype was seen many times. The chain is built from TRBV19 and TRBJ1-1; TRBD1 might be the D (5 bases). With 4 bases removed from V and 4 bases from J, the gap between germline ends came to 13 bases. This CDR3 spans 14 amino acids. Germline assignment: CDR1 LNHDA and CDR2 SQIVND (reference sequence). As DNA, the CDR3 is TGTGCCAGTAGTACTCCGGGACGGGTCACTGAAGCTTTCTTT. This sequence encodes CASSTPGRVTEAFF.

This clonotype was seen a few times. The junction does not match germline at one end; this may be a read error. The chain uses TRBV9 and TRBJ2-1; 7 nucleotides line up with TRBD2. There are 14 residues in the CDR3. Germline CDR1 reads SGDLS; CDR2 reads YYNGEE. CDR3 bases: TGTGCCAGCAGCGTAGGTCCAGCGGGACCACCACTACCGTTC. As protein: CASSVGPAGPPLPF.

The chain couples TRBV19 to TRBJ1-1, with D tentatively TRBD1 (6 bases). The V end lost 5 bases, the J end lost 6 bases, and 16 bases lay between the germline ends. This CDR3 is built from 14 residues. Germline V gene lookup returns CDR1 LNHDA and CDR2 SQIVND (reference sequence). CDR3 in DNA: TGTGCCAGTAGTTCCTATGAACAGGGTGCTGAAGCTTTCTTT. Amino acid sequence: CASSSYEQGAEAFF.

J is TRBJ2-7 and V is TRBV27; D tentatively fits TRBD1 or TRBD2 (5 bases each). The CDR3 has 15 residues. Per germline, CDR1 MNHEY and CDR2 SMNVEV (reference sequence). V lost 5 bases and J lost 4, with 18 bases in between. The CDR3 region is CASSRTPGPGYEQYF. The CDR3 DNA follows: TGTGCCAGCAGTCGTACCCCGGGACCGGGATACGAGCAGTACTTC.

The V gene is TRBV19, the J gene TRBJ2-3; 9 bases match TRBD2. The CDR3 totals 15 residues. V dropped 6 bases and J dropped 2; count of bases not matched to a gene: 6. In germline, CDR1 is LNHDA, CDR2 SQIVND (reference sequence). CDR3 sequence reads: CASRTTSGVTDTQYF. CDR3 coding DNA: TGTGCCAGTAGGACGACTAGCGGCGTCACAGATACGCAGTATTTT.

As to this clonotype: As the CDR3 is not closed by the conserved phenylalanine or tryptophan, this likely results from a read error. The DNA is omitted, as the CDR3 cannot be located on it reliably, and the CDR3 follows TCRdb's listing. The CDR3 region is CASSPRGGNEQLL. The rearrangement joins TRBV7-4 to TRBJ2-1; the tabulated D call, TRBD1, remains unverified against the DNA. With termini counted, the CDR3 has 13 amino acids. CDR1 is SGHVT, CDR2 SQSDAQ, per germline.

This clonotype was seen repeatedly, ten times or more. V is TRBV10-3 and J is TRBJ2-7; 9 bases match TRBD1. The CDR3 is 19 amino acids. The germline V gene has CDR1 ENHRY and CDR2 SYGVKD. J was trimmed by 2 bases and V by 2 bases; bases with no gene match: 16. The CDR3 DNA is TGTGCCATCAGTGAGGGTTGGGACAGGGCCCCACCGACACCCTACGAGCAGTACTTC. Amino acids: CAISEGWDRAPPTPYEQYF.

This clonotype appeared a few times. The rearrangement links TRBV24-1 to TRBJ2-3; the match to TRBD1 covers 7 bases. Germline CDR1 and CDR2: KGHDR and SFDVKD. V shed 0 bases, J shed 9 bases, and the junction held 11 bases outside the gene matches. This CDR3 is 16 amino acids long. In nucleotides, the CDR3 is TGTGCCACCAGTGATTTGGGCGGACAGGTGGATGGGACGCAGTATTTT. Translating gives CATSDLGGQVDGTQYF.

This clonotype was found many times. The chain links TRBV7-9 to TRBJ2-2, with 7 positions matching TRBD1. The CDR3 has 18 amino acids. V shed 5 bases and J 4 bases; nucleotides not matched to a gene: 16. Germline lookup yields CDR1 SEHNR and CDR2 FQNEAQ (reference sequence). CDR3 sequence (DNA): TGTGCCAGCAGCACCACAGGGGAAGGGGCACGAGGCACCGGGGAGCTGTTTTTT. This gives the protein CASSTTGEGARGTGELFF.

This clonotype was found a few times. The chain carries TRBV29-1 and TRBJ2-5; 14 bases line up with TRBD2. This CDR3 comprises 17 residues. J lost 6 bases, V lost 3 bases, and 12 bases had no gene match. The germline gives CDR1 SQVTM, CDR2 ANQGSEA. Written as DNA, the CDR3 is TGCAGCGTTGAGGGTCGGACTAGCGGGGGGTACTCAAAGACCCAGTACTTC. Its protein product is CSVEGRTSGGYSKTQYF.

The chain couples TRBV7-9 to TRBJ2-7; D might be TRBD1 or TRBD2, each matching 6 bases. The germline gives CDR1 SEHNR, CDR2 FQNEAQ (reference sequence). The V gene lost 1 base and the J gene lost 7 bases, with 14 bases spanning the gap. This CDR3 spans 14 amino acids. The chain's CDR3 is CASSLVFRGQEQYF. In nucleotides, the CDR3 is TGTGCCAGCAGCTTAGTTTTTCGGGGGCAAGAGCAGTACTTC.